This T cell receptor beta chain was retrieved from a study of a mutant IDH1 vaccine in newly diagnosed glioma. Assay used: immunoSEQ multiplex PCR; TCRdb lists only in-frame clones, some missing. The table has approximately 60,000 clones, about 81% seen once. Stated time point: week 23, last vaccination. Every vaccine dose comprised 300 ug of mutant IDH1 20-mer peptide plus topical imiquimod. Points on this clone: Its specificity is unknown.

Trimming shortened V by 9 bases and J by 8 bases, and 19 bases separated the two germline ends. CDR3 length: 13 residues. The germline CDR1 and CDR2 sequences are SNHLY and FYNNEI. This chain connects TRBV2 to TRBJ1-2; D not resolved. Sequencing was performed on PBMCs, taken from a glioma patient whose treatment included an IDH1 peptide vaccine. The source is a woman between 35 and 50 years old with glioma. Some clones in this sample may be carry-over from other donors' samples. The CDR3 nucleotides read TGTGCCAGGAGGAGTGGCGGTAGTGTGGGCTACACCTTC. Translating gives CARRSGGSVGYTF.